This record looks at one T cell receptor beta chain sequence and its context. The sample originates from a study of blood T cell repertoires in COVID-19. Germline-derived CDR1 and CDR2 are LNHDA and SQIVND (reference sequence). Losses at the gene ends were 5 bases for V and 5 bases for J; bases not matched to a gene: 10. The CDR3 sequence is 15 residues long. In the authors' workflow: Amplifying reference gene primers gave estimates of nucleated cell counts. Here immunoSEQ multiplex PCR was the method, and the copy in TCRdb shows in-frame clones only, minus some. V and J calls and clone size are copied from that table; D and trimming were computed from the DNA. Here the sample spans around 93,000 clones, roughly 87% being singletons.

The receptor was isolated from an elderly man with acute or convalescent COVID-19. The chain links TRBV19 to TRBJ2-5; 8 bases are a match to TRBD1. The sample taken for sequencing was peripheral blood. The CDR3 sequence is CASSVYRGDGETQYF. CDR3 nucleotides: TGTGCCAGTAGTGTCTACAGGGGGGATGGGGAGACCCAGTACTTC.